The 7 T cell receptor beta chains listed next were all sequenced from one sample in a study of technical replicates of blood from several donors. Repertoires were generated with immunoSEQ multiplex PCR, while TCRdb's copy carries only in-frame clones and drops some. The sample includes about 16,000 clones, approximately 90% of them seen just once. The sequenced sample consisted of PBMCs. The receptors here all came from a human donor in good health.

CDR3 in amino acids: CASSANYRARAFF. The DNA for the CDR3 is TGTGCCAGCAGCGCAAACTACAGGGCCAGGGCTTTCTTT. The gene calls are TRBV9 and TRBJ1-1; TRBD1 is a possible D gene (6 bases). V dropped 3 bases and J dropped 11 bases, with 17 bases sitting between them. The length of the CDR3 is 13 residues. Germline V CDR1 and CDR2: SGDLS, YYNGEE.

This chain uses TRBV7-8 with TRBJ2-2; 8 bases agree with TRBD1. V gave up 4 bases and J gave up 2 bases; unmatched junction bases: 6. Germline CDR1 and CDR2: SGHVS and FQNEAQ. The CDR3 contains 16 residues. The CDR3 spells CASSWGPGGNTGELFF. The CDR3 DNA reads TGTGCCAGCAGCTGGGGGCCAGGGGGCAACACCGGGGAGCTGTTTTTT.

The rearrangement links TRBV18 to TRBJ1-1, with TRBD1 matching 12 bases. CDR1 is KGHSH and CDR2 is LQKENI in the germline V gene. V dropped 4 bases and J dropped 10; count of bases not matched to a gene: 10. The CDR3 is 15 amino acids. In DNA form, the CDR3 reads TGTGCCAGCTCACTCGGGACAGGGGGCGGGGTACCAGCTTTCTTT. It encodes CASSLGTGGGVPAFF.

This clone appeared a single time. The DNA for the CDR3 is TGTGCCAGTAGTATAACTAGCGGGGGCAACAATGAGCAGTTCTTC. Encoded protein: CASSITSGGNNEQFF. This chain connects TRBV19 to TRBJ2-1; 11 bases align to TRBD2. This CDR3 comprises 15 residues. Germline CDR1 LNHDA, CDR2 SQIVND (reference sequence). After removal of 2 bases from V and 5 bases from J, the junction contained 2 bases not matched to a gene.

This clone was observed a handful of times. J is TRBJ1-4 and V is TRBV27, with TRBD1 as a possible D gene (5 bases). The V and J ends lost 4 bases and 0 bases respectively, with 12 bases between them. CDR3 length equals 16 residues. CDR1 is MNHEY and CDR2 is SMNVEV in the germline V gene (reference sequence). CDR3 sequence (DNA): TGTGCCAGCAGTTCCACAGGTGTAACAACTAATGAAAAACTGTTTTTT. The encoded protein is CASSSTGVTTNEKLFF.

The chain links TRBV7-8 to TRBJ1-5; TRBD1 agrees at 9 bases. CDR3 length: 13 residues. Unmatched junction bases numbered 2, after V lost 5 bases and J lost 6 bases. Looked up from germline, CDR1 is SGHVS and CDR2 is FQNEAQ. The CDR3 DNA reads as TGTGCCAGCAGCGCACAGGGGGCTCAGCCCCAGCATTTT. Encoded protein: CASSAQGAQPQHF.

The V call is TRBV14, the J call TRBJ1-1, with a weak D call TRBD1 (6 bases). Trimming stripped 4 bases from V and 4 bases from J, with 10 bases between. This CDR3 comprises 13 residues. Per germline, CDR1 SGHDN and CDR2 FVKESK. The CDR3 region is CASSLIGGTEAFF. The CDR3 bases are TGTGCCAGCAGCCTGATAGGGGGCACTGAAGCTTTCTTT. Full variable domain (rest looked up from reference TRBV14 and TRBJ1-1): EAGVTQFPSHSVIEKGQTVTLRCDPISGHDNLYWYRRVMGKEIKFLLHFVKESKQDESGMPNNRFLAERTGGTYSTLKVQPAELEDSGVYFCASSLIGGTEAFFGQGTRLTVV.